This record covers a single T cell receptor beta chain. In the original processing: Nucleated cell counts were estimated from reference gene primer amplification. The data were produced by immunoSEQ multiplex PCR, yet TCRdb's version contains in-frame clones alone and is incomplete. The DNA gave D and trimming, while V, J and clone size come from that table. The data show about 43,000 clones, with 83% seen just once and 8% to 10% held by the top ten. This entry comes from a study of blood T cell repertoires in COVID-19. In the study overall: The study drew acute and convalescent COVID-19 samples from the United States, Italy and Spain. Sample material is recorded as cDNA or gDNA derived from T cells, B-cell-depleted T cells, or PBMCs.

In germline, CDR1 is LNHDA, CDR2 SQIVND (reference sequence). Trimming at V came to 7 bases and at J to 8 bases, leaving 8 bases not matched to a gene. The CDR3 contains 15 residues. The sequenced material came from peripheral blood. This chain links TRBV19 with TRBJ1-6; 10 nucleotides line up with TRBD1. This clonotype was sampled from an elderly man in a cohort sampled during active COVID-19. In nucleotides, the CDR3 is TGTGCCAGTAACACCCGGGACAGGGGAGATTCACCCCTCCACTTT. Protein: CASNTRDRGDSPLHF.